A single sample gave rise to the 19 T cell receptor beta chains below, sequenced in a study of beta chain features in type 1 diabetes. The entirety of the isolated RNA underwent reverse transcription, so expressed TCRB transcripts were sequenced. Measured with immunoSEQ multiplex PCR; TCRdb has only the in-frame clones, and not every one. Of 150,000 to 180,000 clones listed, about 8.1% are singletons. Sequencing was done on a sample of central memory CD4+ T cells from blood. The receptors originated from a man aged 18 to 29 in good health.

A few counts support this clone. The chain uses TRBV10-3 and TRBJ2-3, with D perhaps matching TRBD2 (6 bases). The V end lost 2 bases, the J end lost 3 bases, and 15 bases lay between the germline ends. Germline CDR1 reads ENHRY; CDR2 reads SYGVKD. This CDR3 spans 16 amino acids. The CDR3 DNA reads as TGTGCCATCAGTGAGACCGGGACTCCTATTACAGATACGCAGTATTTT. Amino acid sequence: CAISETGTPITDTQYF.

The V and J genes are TRBV4-2 and TRBJ2-4, with no clear D. V was trimmed by 0 bases and J by 9 bases, leaving 12 bases between them. From germline, CDR1 is LGHNA and CDR2 YNFKEQ. This CDR3 spans 14 amino acids. CDR3 sequence: CASSQETRSSIQYF. Written as DNA, the CDR3 is TGTGCCAGCAGCCAAGAAACCAGGTCGAGCATTCAGTACTTC.

The chain recombines TRBV4-3 with TRBJ2-3; 7 bases map to TRBD2. The CDR3 totals 16 residues. Germline assignment: CDR1 LGHNA and CDR2 YSLEER. V lost 4 bases and J lost 5; bases outside the gene matches: 12. The CDR3 sequence: CASSRERRGSGDTQYF. CDR3 coding DNA: TGCGCCAGCAGCCGCGAAAGACGCGGGAGTGGAGATACGCAGTATTTT.

J is TRBJ2-2 and V is TRBV2, with TRBD2 matching 9 bases. Unmatched junction bases numbered 10, after V lost 11 bases and J lost 3 bases. The CDR3 has 15 amino acids. Germline lookup yields CDR1 SNHLY and CDR2 FYNNEI. This CDR3 is CAGGGGTVHTGELFF. The DNA for the CDR3 is TGTGCCGGCGGGGGGGGGACAGTCCACACCGGGGAGCTGTTTTTT.

This clone has just a few counts. This chain links TRBV2 with TRBJ2-1, with 9 bases that match TRBD2. The CDR3 runs 16 residues. The J segment lost 1 base and the V segment lost 11 bases, leaving 12 bases of the junction unmatched. Per the germline V gene, CDR1 is SNHLY and CDR2 is FYNNEI. The CDR3 bases are TGTGCCGACGCTAGCGGGAAGGGGCGATCCTACAATGAGCAGTTCTTC. Translating gives CADASGKGRSYNEQFF.

This clone was found a few times. J is TRBJ1-3 and V is TRBV28, with a possible D match to TRBD1 (5 bases). Trimming stripped 7 bases from V and 2 bases from J, with 9 bases between. This CDR3 is 13 amino acids long. Looked up from germline, CDR1 is MDHEN and CDR2 is SYDVKM. CDR3 in amino acids: CASTSDTGNTIYF. The CDR3 bases are TGTGCCAGCACCTCGGACACTGGAAACACCATATATTTT. Complete variable domain (other parts from reference TRBV28 and TRBJ1-3): DVKVTQSSRYLVKRTGEKVFLECVQDMDHENMFWYRQDPGLGLRLIYFSYDVKMKEKGDIPEGYSVSREKKERFSLILESASTNQTSMYLCASTSDTGNTIYFGEGSWLTVV.

This clone was picked up many times. This chain joins TRBV28 and TRBJ1-6; tentative D call: TRBD1 (5 bases). The CDR3 runs 13 residues. Per the germline V gene, CDR1 is MDHEN and CDR2 is SYDVKM. The CDR3 is CAACRQGDSPLHF. In nucleotides, the CDR3 is TGTGCAGCTTGTCGGCAGGGTGATTCACCCCTCCACTTT.

The rearrangement uses TRBV11-2 and TRBJ1-5; 7 bases match TRBD1. Germline V gene lookup returns CDR1 SGHAT and CDR2 FQNNGV. With V trimmed by 5 bases and J by 4 bases, 8 bases remained unmatched. The CDR3 is 15 residues long. CDR3 loop: CASSPLGGRNQPQHF. The CDR3 nucleotides read TGTGCCAGCAGCCCCCTAGGGGGCCGTAATCAGCCCCAGCATTTT.

This clone was seen at least ten times. This chain joins TRBV29-1 and TRBJ2-3; 10 nucleotides line up with TRBD2. This CDR3 comprises 13 residues. J lost 1 base, V lost 8 bases, and 3 bases had no gene match. Germline V gene sequence: CDR1 SQVTM, CDR2 ANQGSEA. In DNA, the CDR3 is TGCAGCACCGGGACTAGCGGCACAGATACGCAGTATTTT. Translating it yields CSTGTSGTDTQYF.

The J gene is TRBJ1-1, the V gene TRBV7-3; D uncertain. The CDR3 has 14 residues. V lost 2 bases to trimming and J lost 4 bases, with 11 bases between them. Germline V gives CDR1 SGHTA, CDR2 FQGTGA. The CDR3 nucleotides are TGTGCCAGCAGCTTAGGAGGGATCAGCACTGAAGCTTTCTTT. Its protein product is CASSLGGISTEAFF. Looking up the rest from reference TRBV7-3 and TRBJ1-1 gives the full variable domain: GAGVSQTPSNKVTEKGKYVELRCDPISGHTALYWYRQSLGQGPEFLIYFQGTGAADDSGLPNDRFFAVRPEGSVSTLKIQRTERGDSAVYLCASSLGGISTEAFFGQGTRLTVV.

This clone showed up many times. The rearrangement uses TRBV11-2 and TRBJ2-1; a weak D match, TRBD2 (7 bases). The V end lost 1 base, the J end lost 9 bases, and 19 bases lay between the germline ends. The CDR3 runs 16 residues. Germline V gene data show CDR1 as SGHAT and CDR2 as FQNNGV. CDR3 region: CASSLAHYREGGEQFF. DNA of the CDR3: TGTGCCAGCAGCTTAGCCCATTACAGGGAGGGGGGTGAGCAGTTCTTC.

This chain uses TRBV2 with TRBJ2-1, with no clear D. V lost 7 bases, J lost 3 bases, and 16 bases lay in between. CDR1 SNHLY and CDR2 FYNNEI come from the germline V gene. CDR3 length equals 15 residues. The CDR3 spells CASNSGGSVYNEQFF. CDR3 sequence (DNA): TGTGCCAGCAATTCTGGTGGTTCAGTCTACAATGAGCAGTTCTTC.

The CDR3 loop is CAWRTGGGRNTIYF. CDR3 sequence (DNA): TGTGCCTGGAGGACCGGGGGGGGCCGAAACACCATATATTTT. The chain combines TRBV30 with TRBJ1-3; the D gene is possibly TRBD1 (6 bases). V was clipped by 3 bases and J by 5 bases, with 14 bases between them. Germline V gene data show CDR1 as GTSNPN and CDR2 as SVGIG (reference sequence). The CDR3 is 14 amino acids.

The genes are TRBV6-5 and TRBJ2-7; TRBD1 matches at 7 bases. The CDR3 has 14 amino acids. Germline V gives CDR1 MNHEY, CDR2 SVGAGI. The V gene end was trimmed by 5 bases and the J gene end by 5 bases; junction bases not matched to a gene: 9. The CDR3, as DNA: TGTGCCAGCAGTGAAGTCCAGGGGGACCACGAGCAGTACTTC. Residues: CASSEVQGDHEQYF.

This clone was recorded a few times. CDR3 sequence: CATRFSSGNTIYF. The CDR3 coding sequence is TGTGCCACCCGGTTTAGCTCTGGAAACACCATATATTTT. The chain couples TRBV28 to TRBJ1-3; D is unclear. With 10 bases removed from V and 0 bases from J, the gap between germline ends came to 10 bases. The CDR3 is 13 amino acids. Germline V gene lookup returns CDR1 MDHEN and CDR2 SYDVKM.

The rearrangement joins TRBV5-1 to TRBJ2-7; TRBD2 is a possible D gene (6 bases). V dropped 4 bases and J dropped 2 bases, with 13 bases sitting between them. The germline V gene encodes CDR1 SGHRS and CDR2 YFSETQ. The CDR3 runs 14 residues. Written as DNA, the CDR3 is TGCGCCAGCAGCGGGGGGACGGGACCCTACGAGCAGTACTTC. Translation: CASSGGTGPYEQYF.

The rearrangement uses TRBV29-1 and TRBJ2-5; D is perhaps TRBD1 (6 bases). The germline gives CDR1 SQVTM, CDR2 ANQGSEA. The germline V and J ends were trimmed by 1 base and 7 bases, with 10 bases remaining between them. The CDR3 runs to 12 residues. This chain's CDR3 is CSVEGGPGTQYF. Written as DNA, the CDR3 is TGCAGCGTTGAAGGGGGGCCGGGGACCCAGTACTTC.

This clone was counted only a few times. The chain carries TRBV7-2 and TRBJ2-2; 12 bases fit TRBD2. The CDR3 covers 14 residues. Germline-derived CDR1 and CDR2 are SGHTA and FQGNSA. V lost 7 bases and J lost 6; bases outside the gene matches: 3. The CDR3 DNA is TGTGCCAGCACTCGACTAGCGGGAGCCGGGGAGCTGTTTTTT. It encodes CASTRLAGAGELFF.

Written as DNA, the CDR3 is TGTGCCAGCAGCTTTCAGGGGGCGAACACTGAAGCTTTCTTT. This codes for CASSFQGANTEAFF. The V and J genes are TRBV5-8 and TRBJ1-1; 8 bases line up with TRBD1. The CDR3 extends over 14 amino acids. The V gene end was trimmed by 2 bases and the J gene end by 1 base; junction bases not matched to a gene: 1. Germline values: CDR1 SGHTS, CDR2 YDEGEE.